This T cell receptor (beta chain) originates from a study of PD-1 blockade in classical Hodgkin lymphoma. Study-wide results and limits: After ASCT, patients who started nivolumab under 1 year later were excluded.

Measured with immunoSEQ multiplex PCR; TCRdb has only the in-frame clones, and not every one. The table lists about 98,000 clones, roughly 92% of them singletons. The V gene lost 0 bases and the J gene lost 5 bases, with 11 bases spanning the gap. CDR1 and CDR2 (germline): GTSNPN, SVGIG (reference sequence). The CDR3 is 14 residues long. Exposure to brentuximab vedotin varied, and each patient had relapsed following autologous stem cell transplantation. Details on this clone: The antigen is not known.

The sequencing here drew on peripheral blood mononuclear cells (PBMCs), taken at baseline. This chain joins TRBV30 and TRBJ1-5; TRBD1 is a possible D gene (5 bases). The receptor comes from a human donor with classical Hodgkin lymphoma. In DNA, the CDR3 is TGTGCCTGGAGTGTGGGCAGGGAGGATCAGCCCCAGCATTTT. Its protein product is CAWSVGREDQPQHF.